This TCR beta chain was identified during a study of cytomegalovirus exposure and HLA in healthy donors. The wider study: Unique TCRs numbering approximately 80 million, obtained from HLA-typed donors, made up an early data release. General study points: DRB1 showed the most TCR associations and HLA-C the fewest in a later analysis, as rates varied by HLA locus. Association with HLA alleles at 0.05 false discovery rate was found for some 18,000 TCR beta sequences in a later analysis.

Use of 60 Vbeta and 13 Jbeta primers characterized the PCR. Libraries were prepared by immunoSEQ multiplex PCR; TCRdb keeps only in-frame clonotypes and omits some of them. The data hold about 170,000 clones, with about 88% observed a single time. To note about this clone: Antigen unknown.

Germline V CDR1 and CDR2: MNHEY, SVGAGI. This CDR3 contains 15 residues. V was cut by 6 bases and J by 2 bases, with 15 bases left in between. This TCR was sampled from a man aged 18-30 years in good health and CMV-seropositive. Sequenced input: PBMCs. The chain uses TRBV6-5 and TRBJ2-3; D perhaps matches TRBD2 (6 bases). The CDR3 bases are TGTGCCAGCAGGTATGCGGGGCGGACCACAGATACGCAGTATTTT. As protein: CASRYAGRTTDTQYF.